The clone carrying this T cell receptor beta chain appeared a few times. Its target is unknown. At one boundary the junction diverges from the germline segment, which might be a read error. The sample comes from a study of metastatic and nonmetastatic thyroid tumors. Study details: Repertoires were compared across blood and tumor or nodule tissue from malignant and benign thyroid patients. Study-wide points: Reportedly, malignant thyroid tumors had significantly higher TCR beta diversity than benign nodules, in blood and tumor.

All patients were untreated before thyroid surgery. In the authors' workflow: In papillary thyroid cancer, a distant-metastasis classifier was built using CDR3 differences across clinicopathological groups. TCRdb used MiXCR to call clones anew from the PCR reads. It is TCRdb's table, rather than the study itself, that gives the V and J calls and clone size. This sample has about 15,000 clones, with around 3.8% found just once. The TCR sequence derives from a female donor with papillary thyroid cancer or a benign thyroid nodule (not recorded which). Some clones in this sample may be carry-over from other donors' samples. The specimen was tumor tissue.

The CDR3 region is CASRGTAYGEAQYF. The CDR3 bases are TGTGCCAGCAGGGGGACAGCCTACGGAGAGGCCCAGTACTTC. V gene TRBV6-1 combines with J gene TRBJ2-5; 7 nucleotides align to TRBD1. Germline V gene data show CDR1 as MNHNS and CDR2 as SASEGT. There are 14 residues in the CDR3.